This T cell receptor beta chain is from a study of T cell responses to AZD1222 COVID-19 vaccine (TCRdb year 2021). As for the study more broadly: AZD1222 recipients with second doses at about 4 weeks or about 12 weeks were pooled, because spike-specific TCR depth and breadth did not differ between schedules. A total of approximately 240 trial participants underwent TCR sequencing, of whom 200 to 220 received two doses of AZD1222 and some 25 received two doses of the MenACWY control vaccine. Enrollment into the trials was organized by age into subgroups of 18-55, 56-69 and 70-plus years, and those subgroups contained roughly 140, 27 and 60 TCR-sequenced participants, respectively. What the work shows at the level of the full study, not this receptor alone: Conclusions about previously exposed vaccinees were limited because only six AZD1222 recipients were SARS-CoV-2 seropositive at baseline. CD4 TCRs associated with the vaccine covered the entire spike protein, and the dominant responses were in regions 160-218 and 743-854. In the small 56-69-year group, the increase in depth fell short of significance, most likely because of low power. After two AZD1222 doses, both the breadth and the depth of spike-specific TCRs were significantly higher than at day 0 and than in MenACWY recipients. Participants were mostly white British and included more females than males, and it was suggested by the authors that clonal diversity may have been underestimated. Because no day 14 peak-response samples were available, the repertoires could be characterized only after the peak T cell response. Nearly half of unique spike-specific TCRs reportedly recognized epitopes outside regions mutated in the B.1.351 and B.1.1.7 variants.

The CDR3 regions of human TCRbeta chains were analyzed by immunosequencing. On the authors' methods: Repertoire TCRs were matched against a reference library of SARS-CoV-2-specific TCRs generated with the MIRA antigen-specificity platform. Breadth was defined as the fraction of unique TCRs that were SARS-CoV-2-associated. Depth was defined as the fraction of total T cells that were SARS-CoV-2-associated. Using the MIRA data, each spike-specific TCR was mapped to the spike region that the TCR reacts to and placed in a CD4 or CD8 class. Log10-transformed breadth and depth values were compared by one-way ANOVA with Sidak's multiple comparisons tests. Drawn from immuneACCESS, this table holds only the in-frame rearrangements with V and J called that TCRdb kept. Clones are partly lost; checked studies trace under half to an unresolved V gene and leave the rest unexplained. The DNA gave D and trimming, while V, J and clone size come from that table. This sample comprises more than 150,000 clones, about 91% of them detected only once. Together, the top ten hold about 0.53% of the sample.

The intended sense of this specimen's time point label: baseline before first vaccination. Vaccinee samples were obtained from the UK trials COV001 and COV002, which included a single-blind randomized controlled phase 2/3 trial of AZD1222 (ChAdOx1 nCoV-19) in healthy adults. Trial participant PBMC samples were collected at day 0 and day 28 after the second dose for TCRbeta chain sequencing. At the junction V is shortened by 5 bases and J by 3 bases, with 22 bases in between. According to the germline V gene (reference sequence), CDR1 reads LNHDA and CDR2 reads SQIVND. Including cysteine and phenylalanine, the CDR3 has 17 amino acids. This entry keeps only the CDR3 DNA: 51 bases, framed from base 1. A few counts support this clone. Its antigen is currently not known. Base-call qualities are not available, and no considerably larger clone is one nucleotide away.

The specimen was peripheral blood, collected on day 0 of AZD1222 vaccination. The TCR sequence derives from an adult in good health. This chain joins TRBV19 to TRBJ1-2; tentative D gene TRBD1, with 6 bases matching. The CDR3 has the sequence CASSLTLPRGADYGYTF. The sequence in DNA is TGTGCCAGTAGTCTAACACTCCCCAGGGGCGCGGACTATGGCTACACCTTC. The full variable domain, with segments outside the CDR3 supplied by the reference TRBV19 and TRBJ1-2 proteins, appears as DGGITQSPKYLFRKEGQNVTLSCEQNLNHDAMYWYRQDPGQGLRLIYYSQIVNDFQKGDIAEGYSVSREKKESFPLTVTSAQKNPTAFYLCASSLTLPRGADYGYTFGSGTRLTVV.